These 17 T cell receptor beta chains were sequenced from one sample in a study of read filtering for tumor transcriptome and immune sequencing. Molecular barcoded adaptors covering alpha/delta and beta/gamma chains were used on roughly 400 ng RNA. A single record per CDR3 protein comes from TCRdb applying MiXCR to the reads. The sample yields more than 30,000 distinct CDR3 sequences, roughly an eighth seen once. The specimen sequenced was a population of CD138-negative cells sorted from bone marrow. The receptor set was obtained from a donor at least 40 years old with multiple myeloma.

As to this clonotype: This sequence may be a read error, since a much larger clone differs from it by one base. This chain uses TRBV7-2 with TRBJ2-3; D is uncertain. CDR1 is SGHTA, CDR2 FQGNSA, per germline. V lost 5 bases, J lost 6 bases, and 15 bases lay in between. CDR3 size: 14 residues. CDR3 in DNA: TGTGCCAGCAGCCCCCCTCCAGTGAGGGATACGCAGTATTTT. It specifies CASSPPPVRDTQYF.

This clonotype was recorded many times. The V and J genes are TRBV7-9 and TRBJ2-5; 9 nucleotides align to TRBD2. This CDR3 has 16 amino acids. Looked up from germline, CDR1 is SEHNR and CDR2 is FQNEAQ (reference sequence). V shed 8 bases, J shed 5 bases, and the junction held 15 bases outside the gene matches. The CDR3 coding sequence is TGTGCCAGCGGCTCGGGTAGCGGGAGTGTTGGGGAGACCCAGTACTTC. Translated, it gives CASGSGSGSVGETQYF.

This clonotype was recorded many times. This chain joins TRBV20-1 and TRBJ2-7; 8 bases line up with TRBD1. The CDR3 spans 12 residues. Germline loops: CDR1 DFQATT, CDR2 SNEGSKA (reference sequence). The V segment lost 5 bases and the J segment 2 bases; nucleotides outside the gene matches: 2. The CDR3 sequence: CSAHRGAYEQYF. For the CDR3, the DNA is TGCAGTGCTCACAGGGGGGCCTACGAGCAGTACTTC.

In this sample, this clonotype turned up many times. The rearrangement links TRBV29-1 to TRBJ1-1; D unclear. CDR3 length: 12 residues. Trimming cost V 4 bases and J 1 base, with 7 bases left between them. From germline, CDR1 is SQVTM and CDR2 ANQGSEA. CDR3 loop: CSVGVANTEAFF. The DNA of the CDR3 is TGCAGCGTTGGTGTAGCGAACACTGAAGCTTTCTTT.

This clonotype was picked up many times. For the CDR3, the DNA is TGCGCCAGCAGCCAGGGACAGGCCAGCTCCTACAATGAGCAGTTCTTC. This codes for CASSQGQASSYNEQFF. The V call is TRBV4-3, the J call TRBJ2-1, with TRBD1 identical over 8 bases. The CDR3 is 16 amino acids. Germline CDR1 reads LGHNA; CDR2 reads YSLEER. V lost 3 bases to trimming and J lost 0 bases; unmatched junction nucleotides: 4.

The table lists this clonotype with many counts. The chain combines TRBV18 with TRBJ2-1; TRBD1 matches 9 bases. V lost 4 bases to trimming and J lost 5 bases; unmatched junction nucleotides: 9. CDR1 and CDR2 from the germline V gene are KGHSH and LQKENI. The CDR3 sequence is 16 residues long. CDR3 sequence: CASSLLDRGNHNEQFF. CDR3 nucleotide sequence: TGTGCCAGCTCACTCCTGGACAGGGGCAACCACAATGAGCAGTTCTTC. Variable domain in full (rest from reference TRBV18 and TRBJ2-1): NAGVMQNPRHLVRRRGQEARLRCSPMKGHSHVYWYRQLPEEGLKFMVYLQKENIIDESGMPKERFSAEFPKEGPSILRIQQVVRGDSAAYFCASSLLDRGNHNEQFFGPGTRLTVL.

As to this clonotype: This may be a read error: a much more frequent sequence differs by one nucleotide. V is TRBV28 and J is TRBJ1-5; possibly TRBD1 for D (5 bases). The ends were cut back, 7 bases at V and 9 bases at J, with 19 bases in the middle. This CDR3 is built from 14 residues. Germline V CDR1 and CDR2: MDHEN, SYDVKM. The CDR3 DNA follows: TGTGCCAGCAACGCCCTGGAAGGGGATCGGCCCCAGCATTTT. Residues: CASNALEGDRPQHF.

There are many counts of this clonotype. CDR3 amino acids: CASSPREVGYNEQFF. The CDR3 DNA reads as TGTGCCAGCAGCCCCCGGGAGGTTGGCTACAATGAGCAGTTCTTC. The chain joins TRBV5-5 to TRBJ2-1; 7 bases fit TRBD2. The germline V gene has CDR1 SGHKS and CDR2 YYEKEE (reference sequence). The CDR3 sequence is 15 residues long. J was trimmed by 3 bases and V by 4 bases; bases with no gene match: 7.

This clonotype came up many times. In nucleotides, the CDR3 is TGTGCCAGTAGTATAGGGAATCAGCCCCAGCATTTT. This translates into CASSIGNQPQHF. This rearrangement joins TRBV19 to TRBJ1-5; D remains ambiguous. Germline V gene data show CDR1 as LNHDA and CDR2 as SQIVND (reference sequence). Trimming took off 1 base at V and 4 bases at J, with 2 bases between the two ends. This CDR3 comprises 12 residues.

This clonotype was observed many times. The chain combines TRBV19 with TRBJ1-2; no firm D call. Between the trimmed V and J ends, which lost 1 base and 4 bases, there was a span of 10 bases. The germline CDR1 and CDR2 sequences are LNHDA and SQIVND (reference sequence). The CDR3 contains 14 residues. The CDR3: CASSIGRESYGYTF. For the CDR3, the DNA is TGTGCCAGTAGTATAGGTCGGGAGTCCTATGGCTACACCTTC. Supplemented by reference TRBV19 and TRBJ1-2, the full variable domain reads DGGITQSPKYLFRKEGQNVTLSCEQNLNHDAMYWYRQDPGQGLRLIYYSQIVNDFQKGDIAEGYSVSREKKESFPLTVTSAQKNPTAFYLCASSIGRESYGYTFGSGTRLTVV.

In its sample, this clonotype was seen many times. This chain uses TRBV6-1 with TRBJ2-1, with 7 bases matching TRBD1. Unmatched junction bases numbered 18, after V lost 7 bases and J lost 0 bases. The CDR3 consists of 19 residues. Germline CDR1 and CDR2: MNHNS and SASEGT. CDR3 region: CASTSIPSRTGSSYNEQFF. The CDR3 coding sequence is TGTGCCAGCACCTCGATCCCCAGCCGGACAGGTAGCTCCTACAATGAGCAGTTCTTC.

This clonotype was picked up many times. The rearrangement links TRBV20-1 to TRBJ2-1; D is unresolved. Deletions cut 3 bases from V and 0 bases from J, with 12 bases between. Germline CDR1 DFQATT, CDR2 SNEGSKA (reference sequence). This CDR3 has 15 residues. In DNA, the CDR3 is TGCAGTGCTAGTCCCCCCCTGAGCTCCTACAATGAGCAGTTCTTC. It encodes CSASPPLSSYNEQFF.

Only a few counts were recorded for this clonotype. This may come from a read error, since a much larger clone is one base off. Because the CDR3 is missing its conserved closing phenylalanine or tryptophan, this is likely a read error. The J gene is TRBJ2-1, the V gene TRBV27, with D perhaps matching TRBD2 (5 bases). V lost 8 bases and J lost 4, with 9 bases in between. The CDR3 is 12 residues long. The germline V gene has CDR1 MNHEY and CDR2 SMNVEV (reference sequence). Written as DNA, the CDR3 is TGTGCCAGCGGGGAGTGGTACAATGAGCAGTTCCTC. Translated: CASGEWYNEQFL.

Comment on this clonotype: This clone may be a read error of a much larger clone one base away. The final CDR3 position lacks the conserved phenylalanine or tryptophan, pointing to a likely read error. DNA of the CDR3: TGTGCCAGCAGTTACCGACTGAACACTGAAGCTTTCCTT. Translating it yields CASSYRLNTEAFL. The chain joins TRBV6-5 to TRBJ1-1, with D unclear. V was pared by 2 bases and J by 0 bases, with 4 bases between. Germline CDR1 and CDR2: MNHEY and SVGAGI. CDR3 length: 13 amino acids.

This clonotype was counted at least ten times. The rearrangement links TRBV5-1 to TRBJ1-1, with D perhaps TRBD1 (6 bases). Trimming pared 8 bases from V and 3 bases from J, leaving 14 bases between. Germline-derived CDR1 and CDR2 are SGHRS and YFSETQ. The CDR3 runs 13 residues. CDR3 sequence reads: CASRQDDDTEAFF. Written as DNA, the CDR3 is TGCGCCAGTCGACAGGACGACGACACTGAAGCTTTCTTT.

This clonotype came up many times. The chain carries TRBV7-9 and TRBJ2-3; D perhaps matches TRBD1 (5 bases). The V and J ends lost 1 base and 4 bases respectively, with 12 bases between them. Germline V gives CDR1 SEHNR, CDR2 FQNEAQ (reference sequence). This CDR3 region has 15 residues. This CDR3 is CASSLDTPGPDTQYF. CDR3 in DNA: TGTGCCAGCAGCTTAGATACCCCAGGGCCAGATACGCAGTATTTT.

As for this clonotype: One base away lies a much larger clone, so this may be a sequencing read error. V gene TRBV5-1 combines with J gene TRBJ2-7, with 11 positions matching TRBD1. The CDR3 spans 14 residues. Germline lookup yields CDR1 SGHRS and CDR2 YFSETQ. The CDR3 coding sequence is TGCGCCAGCAACACGCGGACAGGGGGCTACGAGCAGTCCTTC. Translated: CASNTRTGGYEQSF.